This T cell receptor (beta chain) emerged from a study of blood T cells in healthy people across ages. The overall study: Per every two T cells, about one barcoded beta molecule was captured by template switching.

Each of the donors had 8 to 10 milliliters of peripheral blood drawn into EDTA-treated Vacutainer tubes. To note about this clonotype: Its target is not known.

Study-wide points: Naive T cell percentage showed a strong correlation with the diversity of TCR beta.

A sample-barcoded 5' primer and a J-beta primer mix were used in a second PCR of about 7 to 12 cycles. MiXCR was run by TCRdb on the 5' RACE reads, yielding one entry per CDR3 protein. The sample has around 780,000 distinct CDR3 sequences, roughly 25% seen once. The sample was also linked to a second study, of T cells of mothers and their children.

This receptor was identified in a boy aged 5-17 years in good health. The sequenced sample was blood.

CDR3 sequence (DNA): TGCGCCAGCAGGAGAGGGCGGGGGAGCTCCTACGAGCAGTACTTC. This translates into CASRRGRGSSYEQYF. The V and J genes are TRBV10-2 and TRBJ2-7; 7 bases line up with TRBD2. Losses at the gene ends were 6 bases for V and 0 bases for J; bases not matched to a gene: 8. This CDR3 comprises 15 residues. Germline V lookup: CDR1 WSHSY, CDR2 SAAADI.